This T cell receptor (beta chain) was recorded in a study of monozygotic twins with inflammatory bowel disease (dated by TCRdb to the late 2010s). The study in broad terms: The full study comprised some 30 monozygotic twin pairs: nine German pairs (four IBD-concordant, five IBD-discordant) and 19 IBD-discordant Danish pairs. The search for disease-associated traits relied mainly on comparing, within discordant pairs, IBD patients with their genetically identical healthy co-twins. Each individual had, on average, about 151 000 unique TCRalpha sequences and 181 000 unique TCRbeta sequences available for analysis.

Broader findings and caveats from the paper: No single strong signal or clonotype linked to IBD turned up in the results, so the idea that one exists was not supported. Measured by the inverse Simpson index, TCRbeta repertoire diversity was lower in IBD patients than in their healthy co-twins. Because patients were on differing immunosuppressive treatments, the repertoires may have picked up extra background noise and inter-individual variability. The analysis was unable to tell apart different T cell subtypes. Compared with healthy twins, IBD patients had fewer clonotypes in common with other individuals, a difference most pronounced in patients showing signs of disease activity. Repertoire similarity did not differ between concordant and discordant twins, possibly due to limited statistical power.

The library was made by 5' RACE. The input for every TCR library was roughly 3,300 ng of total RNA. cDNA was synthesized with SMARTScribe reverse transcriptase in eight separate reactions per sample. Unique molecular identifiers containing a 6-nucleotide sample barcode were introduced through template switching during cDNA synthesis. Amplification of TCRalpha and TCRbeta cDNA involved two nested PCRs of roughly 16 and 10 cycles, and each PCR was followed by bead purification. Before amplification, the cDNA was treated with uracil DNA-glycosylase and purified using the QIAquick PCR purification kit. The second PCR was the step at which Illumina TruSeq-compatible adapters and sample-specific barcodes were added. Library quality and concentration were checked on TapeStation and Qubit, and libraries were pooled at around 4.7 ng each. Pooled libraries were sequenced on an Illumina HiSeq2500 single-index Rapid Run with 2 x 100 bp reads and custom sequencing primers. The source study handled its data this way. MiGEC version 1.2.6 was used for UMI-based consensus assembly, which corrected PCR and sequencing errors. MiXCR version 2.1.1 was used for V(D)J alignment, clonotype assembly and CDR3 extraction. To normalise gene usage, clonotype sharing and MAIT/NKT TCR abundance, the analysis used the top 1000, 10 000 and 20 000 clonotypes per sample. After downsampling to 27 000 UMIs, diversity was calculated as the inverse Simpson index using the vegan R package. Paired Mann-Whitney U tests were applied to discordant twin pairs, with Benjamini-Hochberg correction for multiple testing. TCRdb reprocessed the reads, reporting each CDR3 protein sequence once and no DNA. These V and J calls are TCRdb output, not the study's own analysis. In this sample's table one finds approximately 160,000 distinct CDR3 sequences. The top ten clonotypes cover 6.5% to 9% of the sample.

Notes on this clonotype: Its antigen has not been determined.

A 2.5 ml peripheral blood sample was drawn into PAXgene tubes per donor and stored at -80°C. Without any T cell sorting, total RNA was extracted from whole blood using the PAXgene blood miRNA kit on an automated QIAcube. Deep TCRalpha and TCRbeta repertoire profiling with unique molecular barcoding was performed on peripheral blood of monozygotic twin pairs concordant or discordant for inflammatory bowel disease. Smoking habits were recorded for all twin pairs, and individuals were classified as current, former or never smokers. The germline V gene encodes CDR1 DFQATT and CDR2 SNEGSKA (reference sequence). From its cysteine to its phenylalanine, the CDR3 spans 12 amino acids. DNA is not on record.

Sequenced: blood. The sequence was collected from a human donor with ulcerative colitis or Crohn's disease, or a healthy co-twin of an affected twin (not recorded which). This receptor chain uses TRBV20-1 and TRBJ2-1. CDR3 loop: CSARDFVAEQFF.